These 25 T cell receptor beta chains originate from one sample sequenced in a study of cytomegalovirus exposure and HLA in healthy donors. 60 Vbeta and 13 Jbeta primers were used in PCR. Clones were read by immunoSEQ multiplex PCR, and TCRdb kept only the in-frame ones, dropping some. The sample has a few hundred thousand clones, 77% seen once. Sequencing was performed on PBMCs. Source of these receptors: an older woman in good health and CMV-seropositive.

V is TRBV30 and J is TRBJ1-5; 9 bases fit TRBD1. Trimming removed 7 bases from V and 4 bases from J; junction bases left unmatched: 5. This CDR3 is 13 amino acids long. The germline CDR1 and CDR2 sequences are GTSNPN and SVGIG (reference sequence). CDR3 sequence (DNA): TGTGCCTTGGACAGGGGAAGTAATCAGCCCCAGCATTTT. Its protein product is CALDRGSNQPQHF.

The chain has TRBV7-2 and TRBJ2-3; the match to TRBD1 covers 9 bases. In germline, CDR1 is SGHTA, CDR2 FQGNSA. The junction had 4 bases not matched to a gene; V was cut back by 5 bases and J by 4 bases. The CDR3 runs 14 residues. The CDR3 loop reads CASSTRQGADTQYF. As DNA, the CDR3 is TGTGCCAGCAGCACCCGACAGGGGGCAGATACGCAGTATTTT.

Here the CDR3 DNA reads TGCGCCAGCAGCTTTAGCGGGACTACCCGAAATGAGCAGTTCTTC. Translation: CASSFSGTTRNEQFF. V usage is TRBV5-1 and J usage is TRBJ2-1; 8 bases match TRBD2. Germline loops: CDR1 SGHRS, CDR2 YFSETQ. The CDR3 is 15 residues long. The ends lost 2 bases at V and 7 bases at J; junction bases unmatched: 8.

The chain has TRBV6-5 and TRBJ1-1; tentative D call: TRBD1 (6 bases). From germline, CDR1 is MNHEY and CDR2 SVGAGI. The V end lost 4 bases, the J end lost 1 base, and 10 bases lay between the germline ends. This CDR3 is 14 amino acids long. In DNA, the CDR3 is TGTGCCAGCAGTTCAGGACAGCAGAACACTGAAGCTTTCTTT. Residues: CASSSGQQNTEAFF.

The chain recombines TRBV2 with TRBJ2-3, with a tentative D call TRBD2 (6 bases). The CDR3 has 15 residues. Between the trimmed V and J ends, which lost 4 bases and 2 bases, there was a span of 13 bases. Germline CDR1 and CDR2: SNHLY and FYNNEI. The CDR3, as DNA: TGTGCCAGCAGTGGAATAGCGGAGATCACAGATACGCAGTATTTT. Amino acids: CASSGIAEITDTQYF.

This clone was recorded a few times. This chain links TRBV5-1 with TRBJ2-1; 12 bases match TRBD2. Trimming removed 2 bases from V and 5 bases from J; junction bases left unmatched: 11. The CDR3 runs to 18 residues. Germline CDR1 and CDR2: SGHRS and YFSETQ. The CDR3 DNA reads TGCGCCAGCAGCTTTACCCTCCGGACTAGCGGGGCTAACAATGAGCAGTTCTTC. This codes for CASSFTLRTSGANNEQFF. The variable domain in full, with the rest retrieved from reference TRBV5-1 and TRBJ2-1, is KAGVTQTPRYLIKTRGQQVTLSCSPISGHRSVSWYQQTPGQGLQFLFEYFSETQRNKGNFPGRFSGRQFSNSRSEMNVSTLELGDSALYLCASSFTLRTSGANNEQFFGPGTRLTVL.

The V call is TRBV18, the J call TRBJ1-2; 10 bases match TRBD1. The CDR3 is made up of 17 amino acids. With 6 bases clipped from V and 4 bases from J, the junction kept 14 bases outside the gene matches. Germline V gene sequence: CDR1 KGHSH, CDR2 LQKENI. The CDR3 protein is CASSQTRTGGSGYGYTF. The CDR3 nucleotides are TGTGCCAGCTCCCAAACTCGGACAGGGGGAAGCGGCTATGGCTACACCTTC.

The V gene is TRBV11-3, the J gene TRBJ2-4, with D tentatively TRBD1 (5 bases). Per germline, CDR1 SGHNT and CDR2 YENEEA. This CDR3 region has 13 residues. V lost 8 bases and J 7 bases, leaving 15 bases between the germline ends. The CDR3 here is CASSTGAGNIQYF. CDR3 bases: TGTGCCAGCTCGACGGGCGCAGGGAACATTCAGTACTTC.

This clone appeared a single time. The chain has TRBV6-1 and TRBJ1-3; D is possibly TRBD1 (6 bases). Germline values: CDR1 MNHNS, CDR2 SASEGT. Trimming took 4 bases from V and 2 from J, leaving 12 bases between them. The CDR3 runs to 15 residues. The CDR3 nucleotides are TGTGCCAGCAGTGGAGAGACAGGCCCTGGAAACACCATATATTTT. As protein: CASSGETGPGNTIYF.

A few counts support this clone. This sample includes further DNA sequences coding for the same CDR3. The chain couples TRBV7-6 to TRBJ2-3; 11 positions match TRBD2. V trimming: 5 bases; J trimming: 6 bases; junction bases outside the gene matches: 4. Germline CDR1 reads SGHVS; CDR2 reads FNYEAQ. The CDR3 covers 14 residues. The CDR3 DNA follows: TGTGCCAGCAGCACTAGCGGGGGAGGTGATACGCAGTATTTT. As protein: CASSTSGGGDTQYF.

The table lists this clone with a count of one. The chain carries TRBV2 and TRBJ2-7, with 7 bases aligning to TRBD2. Trimming cost V 6 bases and J 4 bases; bases outside gene matches: 6. The CDR3 runs to 13 residues. CDR1 and CDR2 (germline): SNHLY, FYNNEI. The DNA for the CDR3 is TGTGCCAGCAGCAACCGGGGGGTTTACGAGCAGTACTTC. Translation: CASSNRGVYEQYF.

This chain joins TRBV4-3 and TRBJ1-5, with D maybe TRBD1 (6 bases). CDR3 size: 17 residues. CDR1 and CDR2 from the germline V gene are LGHNA and YSLEER. Trimming pared 3 bases from V and 5 bases from J, leaving 20 bases between. Here the CDR3 reads CASSQRPYRDNDQPQHF. CDR3 nucleotides: TGCGCCAGCAGCCAGAGACCGTACCGGGACAACGATCAGCCCCAGCATTTT.

The V and J genes are TRBV15 and TRBJ2-7, with D hard to call. The CDR3 has 16 residues. CDR1 LNHNV and CDR2 YYDKDF come from the germline V gene (reference sequence). Trimming left V 0 bases short and J 2 bases short, with 14 bases between. The CDR3 loop is CATSRESWYSPYEQYF. Here the CDR3 DNA reads TGTGCCACCAGCAGAGAGAGCTGGTACAGTCCCTACGAGCAGTACTTC.

The rearrangement joins TRBV27 to TRBJ2-7; the match to TRBD1 covers 7 bases. The germline V gene has CDR1 MNHEY and CDR2 SMNVEV (reference sequence). Unmatched junction bases numbered 6, after V lost 6 bases and J lost 1 base. The CDR3 has 14 residues. For the CDR3, the DNA is TGTGCCAGCAGGAAGGGACAGCTTTCCTACGAGCAGTACTTC. This translates into CASRKGQLSYEQYF.

J is TRBJ2-1 and V is TRBV5-1; D might be TRBD2 (5 bases). V gave up 0 bases and J gave up 3 bases, with 10 bases separating them. Germline values: CDR1 SGHRS, CDR2 YFSETQ. CDR3 length: 15 residues. CDR3 in amino acids: CASSLGASYYNEQFF. CDR3 coding DNA: TGCGCCAGCAGCTTGGGGGCTAGCTACTACAATGAGCAGTTCTTC.

This clone was counted a single time. The chain links TRBV9 to TRBJ2-7; 8 bases agree with TRBD1. Germline CDR1 and CDR2: SGDLS and YYNGEE. The V and J ends lost 3 bases and 3 bases, in that order; junction bases with no gene match: 11. The CDR3 runs to 16 residues. The CDR3 region is CASSADREETHYEQYF. The CDR3 DNA sequence: TGTGCCAGCAGCGCGGACAGGGAGGAGACCCACTACGAGCAGTACTTC.

The rearrangement joins TRBV10-3 to TRBJ1-2; TRBD1 matches 7 bases. From germline, CDR1 is ENHRY and CDR2 SYGVKD. The V segment lost 10 bases and the J segment 3 bases; nucleotides outside the gene matches: 11. The CDR3 has 14 amino acids. The CDR3 DNA follows: TGTGCCACCACCAGGGGGGCGCAGTACTATGGCTACACCTTC. Translated, it gives CATTRGAQYYGYTF.

The chain combines TRBV19 with TRBJ2-4; TRBD1 might be the D (6 bases). CDR1 LNHDA and CDR2 SQIVND come from the germline V gene (reference sequence). This CDR3 has 16 residues. V was trimmed by 2 bases and J by 2 bases, leaving 13 bases between them. CDR3 residues: CASSINRVRTKNIQYF. The CDR3 DNA follows: TGTGCCAGTAGTATAAACAGGGTCCGGACCAAAAACATTCAGTACTTC.

The V gene is TRBV28, the J gene TRBJ2-7; D gene unclear. CDR3 size: 12 residues. The V end was cut by 2 bases, the J end by 5 bases, with 7 bases between. Germline V gene sequence: CDR1 MDHEN, CDR2 SYDVKM. CDR3 protein: CASSLTENEQYF. The CDR3 coding sequence is TGTGCCAGCAGTTTAACGGAGAACGAGCAGTACTTC.

The table lists this clone with a few counts. J is TRBJ1-1 and V is TRBV7-9; D unclear. Germline values: CDR1 SEHNR, CDR2 FQNEAQ (reference sequence). This CDR3 spans 14 amino acids. V gave up 5 bases and J gave up 1 base, with 11 bases separating them. CDR3 nucleotide sequence: TGTGCCAGCAGCACTTATACAGAGAACACTGAAGCTTTCTTT. It codes for CASSTYTENTEAFF.

This sequence joins TRBV28 and TRBJ2-1; the match to TRBD2 covers 8 bases. The CDR3 extends over 15 amino acids. The V and J ends lost 3 bases and 5 bases, in that order; junction bases with no gene match: 6. Germline V lookup: CDR1 MDHEN, CDR2 SYDVKM. CDR3 coding DNA: TGTGCCAGCAGTTTCGCTAGCGGGCATCACAATGAGCAGTTCTTC. Its translation is CASSFASGHHNEQFF.

This chain connects TRBV9 to TRBJ2-5, with D perhaps TRBD2 (5 bases). Looked up from germline, CDR1 is SGDLS and CDR2 is YYNGEE. The CDR3 runs to 15 residues. V lost 0 bases to trimming and J lost 0 bases, with 9 bases between them. CDR3 nucleotide sequence: TGTGCCAGCAGCGTAGACGGGGTCCACCAAGAGACCCAGTACTTC. Translating gives CASSVDGVHQETQYF.

The V gene is TRBV19, the J gene TRBJ1-5, with TRBD1 matching 8 bases. This CDR3 is built from 16 residues. Germline lookup yields CDR1 LNHDA and CDR2 SQIVND (reference sequence). The V and J ends lost 5 bases and 2 bases, in that order; junction bases with no gene match: 8. CDR3 sequence: CASSSQGASGNQPQHF. The CDR3 DNA reads as TGTGCCAGTAGTTCTCAGGGGGCGAGCGGCAATCAGCCCCAGCATTTT.

The chain links TRBV6-6 to TRBJ2-5; 8 bases line up with TRBD2. The CDR3 totals 15 residues. J lost 7 bases, V lost 6 bases, and 13 bases had no gene match. In germline, CDR1 is MNHNY, CDR2 SVGAGI (reference sequence). The CDR3 spells CASSPGTRGRGTQYF. DNA of the CDR3: TGTGCCAGCAGCCCCGGGACTAGAGGGAGGGGGACCCAGTACTTC.

This clone was seen just once. The chain uses TRBV7-8 and TRBJ1-1; possible D gene TRBD1, 5 bases. V was pared by 0 bases and J by 7 bases, with 9 bases between. Germline CDR1 reads SGHVS; CDR2 reads FQNEAQ. The CDR3 contains 13 residues. The CDR3 loop reads CASSLAGGGEAFF. The DNA for the CDR3 is TGTGCCAGCAGCTTAGCGGGGGGAGGTGAAGCTTTCTTT.